This T cell receptor beta chain derives from a study of blood T cell repertoires in COVID-19. The wider study: Researchers got acute and convalescent COVID-19 samples from the United States, Italy and Spain.

Participants, about 18 to 90 years old, spanned around 26 US areas. In the authors' methods: Cell counts per sample came from amplifying reference gene primers. Measured with immunoSEQ multiplex PCR; TCRdb has only the in-frame clones, and not every one. The V and J calls and clone size come from that table; D and trimming were worked out from the DNA. The sample lists a few hundred thousand clones; 80% to 90% were seen once. The CDR3 extends over 14 amino acids. After removal of 0 bases from V and 5 bases from J, the junction contained 4 bases not matched to a gene. CDR1 is SGHKS and CDR2 is YYEKEE in the germline V gene (reference sequence).

The chain couples TRBV5-5 to TRBJ2-5; 7 bases map to TRBD2. This TCR derives from a woman aged 55-69 years who had recovered from COVID-19. The sequencing sample was made of PBMCs or T cells enriched from blood (not recorded which). Here the CDR3 reads CASSLAPLAETQYF. CDR3 coding DNA: TGTGCCAGCAGCTTGGCTCCACTAGCGGAGACCCAGTACTTC.